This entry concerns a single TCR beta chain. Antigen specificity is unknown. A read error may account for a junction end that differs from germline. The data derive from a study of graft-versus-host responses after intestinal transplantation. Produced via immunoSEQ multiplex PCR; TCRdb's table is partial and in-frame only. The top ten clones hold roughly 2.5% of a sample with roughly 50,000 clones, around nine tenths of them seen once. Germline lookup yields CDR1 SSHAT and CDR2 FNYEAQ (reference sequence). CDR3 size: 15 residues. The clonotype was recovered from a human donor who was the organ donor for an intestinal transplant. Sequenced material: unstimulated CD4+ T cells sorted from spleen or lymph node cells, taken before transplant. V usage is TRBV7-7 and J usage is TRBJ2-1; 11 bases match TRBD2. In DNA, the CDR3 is TGTGCTAGCAGCTTAGGGCTAGCGGGAGGCGATGAGCAGTTCTTC. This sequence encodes CASSLGLAGGDEQFF. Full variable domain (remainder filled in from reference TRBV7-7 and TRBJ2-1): GAGVSQSPRYKVTKRGQDVTLRCDPISSHATLYWYQQALGQGPEFLTYFNYEAQPDKSGLPSDRFSAERPEGSISTLTIQRTEQRDSAMYRCASSLGLAGGDEQFFGPGTRLTVL.